This T cell receptor (beta chain) was retrieved from a study of blood T cell repertoires in COVID-19. Individuals drawn from approximately 22 US areas were roughly 18 to 95 years old. The CDR3 is made up of 15 amino acids. V shed 2 bases, J shed 4 bases, and the junction held 6 bases outside the gene matches. Germline CDR1 reads SNHLY; CDR2 reads FYNNEI. Authors' methods: Quantification of nucleated cells was approximated via reference gene primer amplification. Assay: immunoSEQ multiplex PCR; the TCRdb copy retains only in-frame clones and omits some. V, J and clone size were drawn from that table, and D and trimming were deduced from the DNA. The data hold 200,000 to 250,000 clones, with 70% to 90% observed a single time.

This clonotype was sampled from a man aged 25 to 40 who had recovered from COVID-19. The chain links TRBV2 to TRBJ2-3; 7 bases line up with TRBD1. The specimen sequenced was PBMCs or T cells enriched from blood (not recorded which). CDR3: CASSERGLHADTQYF. The CDR3 DNA follows: TGTGCCAGCAGTGAAAGGGGGCTCCACGCAGATACGCAGTATTTT. Drawing the rest from reference TRBV2 and TRBJ2-3, the complete variable domain is EPEVTQTPSHQVTQMGQEVILRCVPISNHLYFYWYRQILGQKVEFLVSFYNNEISEKSEIFDDQFSVERPDGSNFTLKIRSTKLEDSAMYFCASSERGLHADTQYFGPGTRLTVL.